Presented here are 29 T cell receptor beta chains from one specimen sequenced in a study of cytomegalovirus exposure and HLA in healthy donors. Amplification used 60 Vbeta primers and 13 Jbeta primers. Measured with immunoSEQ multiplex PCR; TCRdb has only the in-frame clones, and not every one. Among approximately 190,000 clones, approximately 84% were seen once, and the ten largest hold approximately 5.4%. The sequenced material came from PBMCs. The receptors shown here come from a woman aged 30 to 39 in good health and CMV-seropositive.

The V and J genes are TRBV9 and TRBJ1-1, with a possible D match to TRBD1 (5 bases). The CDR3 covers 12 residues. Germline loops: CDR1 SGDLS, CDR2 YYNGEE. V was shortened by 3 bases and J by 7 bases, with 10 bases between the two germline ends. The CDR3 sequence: CASSGRGDEAFF. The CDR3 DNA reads TGTGCCAGCAGCGGGCGGGGCGATGAAGCTTTCTTT.

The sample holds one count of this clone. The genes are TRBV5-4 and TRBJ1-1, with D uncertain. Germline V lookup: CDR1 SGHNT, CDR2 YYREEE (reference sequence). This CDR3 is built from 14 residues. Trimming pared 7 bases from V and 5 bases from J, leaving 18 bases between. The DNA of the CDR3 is TGTGCCAGCCTACGGCACGTGGAGGCGACTGAAGCTTTCTTT. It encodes CASLRHVEATEAFF.

CDR3 loop: CASSYSHGEAFF. The CDR3 bases are TGTGCCAGCAGTTACTCCCACGGTGAAGCTTTCTTT. The rearrangement links TRBV6-6 to TRBJ1-1; no clear D gene. CDR1 MNHNY and CDR2 SVGAGI come from the germline V gene (reference sequence). V dropped 0 bases and J dropped 7 bases, with 6 bases sitting between them. The CDR3 is 12 residues long.

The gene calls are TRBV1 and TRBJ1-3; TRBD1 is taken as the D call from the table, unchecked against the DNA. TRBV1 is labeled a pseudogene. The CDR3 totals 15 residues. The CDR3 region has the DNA TGCACCAGCAGCCAAGGGGCCGACTCTGGAAACACCATATATTTT. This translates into CTSSQGADSGNTIYF.

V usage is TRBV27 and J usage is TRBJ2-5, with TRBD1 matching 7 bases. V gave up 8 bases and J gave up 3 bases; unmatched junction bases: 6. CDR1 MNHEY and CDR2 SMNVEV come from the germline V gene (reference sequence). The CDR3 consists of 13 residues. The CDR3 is CASGSTGEETQYF. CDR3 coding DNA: TGTGCCAGCGGCTCTACAGGGGAAGAGACCCAGTACTTC.

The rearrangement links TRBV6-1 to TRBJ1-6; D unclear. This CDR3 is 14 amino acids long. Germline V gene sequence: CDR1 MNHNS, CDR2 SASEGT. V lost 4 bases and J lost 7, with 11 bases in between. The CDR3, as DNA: TGTGCCAGCAGTGGGGCTCCGGGGAATTCACCCCTCCACTTT. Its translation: CASSGAPGNSPLHF.

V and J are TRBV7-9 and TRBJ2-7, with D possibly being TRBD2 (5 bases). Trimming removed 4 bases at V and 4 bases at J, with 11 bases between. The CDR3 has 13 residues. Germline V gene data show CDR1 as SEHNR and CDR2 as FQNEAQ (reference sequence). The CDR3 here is CASSSAGPYEQYF. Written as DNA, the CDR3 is TGTGCCAGCAGCTCGGCGGGCCCGTACGAGCAGTACTTC.

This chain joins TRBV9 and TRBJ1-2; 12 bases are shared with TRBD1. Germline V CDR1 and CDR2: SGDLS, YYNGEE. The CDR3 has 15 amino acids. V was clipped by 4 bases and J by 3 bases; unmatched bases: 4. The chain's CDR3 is CASSTGTGGYYGYTF. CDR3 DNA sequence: TGTGCCAGCAGCACCGGGACAGGGGGCTACTATGGCTACACCTTC.

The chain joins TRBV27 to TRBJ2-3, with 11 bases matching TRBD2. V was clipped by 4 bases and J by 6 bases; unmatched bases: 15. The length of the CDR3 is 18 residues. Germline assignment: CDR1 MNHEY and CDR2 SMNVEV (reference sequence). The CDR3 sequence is CASSSSPLAGGPSDTQYF. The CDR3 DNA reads TGTGCCAGCAGTTCTTCCCCATTAGCGGGAGGGCCATCGGATACGCAGTATTTT.

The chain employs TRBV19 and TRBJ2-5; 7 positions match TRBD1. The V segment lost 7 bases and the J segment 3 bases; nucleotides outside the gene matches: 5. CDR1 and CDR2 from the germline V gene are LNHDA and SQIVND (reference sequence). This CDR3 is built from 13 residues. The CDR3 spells CASNKGTEETQYF. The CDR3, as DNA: TGTGCCAGTAATAAAGGGACAGAAGAGACCCAGTACTTC.

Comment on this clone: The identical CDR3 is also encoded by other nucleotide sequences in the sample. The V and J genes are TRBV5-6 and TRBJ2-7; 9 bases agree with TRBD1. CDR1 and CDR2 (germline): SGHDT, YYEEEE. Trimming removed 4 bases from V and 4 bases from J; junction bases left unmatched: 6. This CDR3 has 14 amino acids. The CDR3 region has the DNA TGTGCCAGCAGCCTGGACAGGGGATTGTACGAGCAGTACTTC. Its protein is CASSLDRGLYEQYF.

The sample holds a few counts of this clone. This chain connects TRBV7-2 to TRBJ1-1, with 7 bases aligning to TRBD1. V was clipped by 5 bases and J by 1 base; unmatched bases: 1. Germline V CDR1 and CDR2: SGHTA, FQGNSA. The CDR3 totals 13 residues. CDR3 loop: CASSRQGNTEAFF. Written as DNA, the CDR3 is TGTGCCAGCAGCAGACAGGGGAACACTGAAGCTTTCTTT.

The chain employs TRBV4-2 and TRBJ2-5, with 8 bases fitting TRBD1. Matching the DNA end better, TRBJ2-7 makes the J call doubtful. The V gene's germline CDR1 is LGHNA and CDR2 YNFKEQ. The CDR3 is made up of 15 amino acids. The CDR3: CASSPGTGIHYEQYF. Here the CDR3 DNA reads TGTGCCAGCAGCCCTGGGACAGGAATCCACTACGAGCAGTACTTC.

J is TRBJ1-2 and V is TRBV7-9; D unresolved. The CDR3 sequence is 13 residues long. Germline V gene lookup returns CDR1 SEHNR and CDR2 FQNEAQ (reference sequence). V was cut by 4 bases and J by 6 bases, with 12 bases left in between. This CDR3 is CASSWGDEDGYTF. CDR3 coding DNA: TGTGCCAGCAGCTGGGGAGATGAAGATGGCTACACCTTC.

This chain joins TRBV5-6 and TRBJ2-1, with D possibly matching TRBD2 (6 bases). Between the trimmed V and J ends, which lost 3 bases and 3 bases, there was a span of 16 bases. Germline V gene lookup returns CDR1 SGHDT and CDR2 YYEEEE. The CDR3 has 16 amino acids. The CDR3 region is CASSSRWTTVYNEQFF. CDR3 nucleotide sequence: TGTGCCAGCAGCTCGCGATGGACTACGGTCTACAATGAGCAGTTCTTC.

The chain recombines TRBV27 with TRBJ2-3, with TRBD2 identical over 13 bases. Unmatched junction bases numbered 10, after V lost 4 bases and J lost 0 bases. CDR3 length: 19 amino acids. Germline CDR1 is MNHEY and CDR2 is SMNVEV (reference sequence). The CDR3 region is CASSSPLAGGPISTDTQYF. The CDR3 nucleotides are TGTGCCAGCAGTTCCCCACTAGCGGGAGGGCCAATCAGCACAGATACGCAGTATTTT.

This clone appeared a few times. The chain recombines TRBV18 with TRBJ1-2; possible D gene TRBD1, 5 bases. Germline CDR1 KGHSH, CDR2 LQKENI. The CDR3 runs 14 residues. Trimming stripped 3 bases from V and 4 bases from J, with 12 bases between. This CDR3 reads CASSPTGVLYGYTF. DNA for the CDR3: TGTGCCAGCTCACCGACGGGGGTCCTCTATGGCTACACCTTC.

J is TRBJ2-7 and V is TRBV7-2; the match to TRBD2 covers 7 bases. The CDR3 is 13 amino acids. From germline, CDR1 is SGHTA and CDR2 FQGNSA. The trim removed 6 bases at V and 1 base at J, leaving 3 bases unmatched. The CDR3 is CASRRGSSYEQYF. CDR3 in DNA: TGTGCCAGCAGGCGCGGGAGTTCCTACGAGCAGTACTTC.

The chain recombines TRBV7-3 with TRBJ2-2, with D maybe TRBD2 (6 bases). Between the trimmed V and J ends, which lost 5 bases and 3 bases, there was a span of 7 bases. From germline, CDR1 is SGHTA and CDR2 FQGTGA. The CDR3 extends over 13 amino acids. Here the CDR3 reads CASSGGYTGELFF. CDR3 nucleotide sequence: TGTGCCAGCAGCGGAGGGTACACCGGGGAGCTGTTTTTT.

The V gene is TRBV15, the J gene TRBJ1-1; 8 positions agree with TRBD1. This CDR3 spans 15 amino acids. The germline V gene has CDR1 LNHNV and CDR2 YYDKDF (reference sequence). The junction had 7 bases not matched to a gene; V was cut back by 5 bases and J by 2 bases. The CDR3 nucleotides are TGTGCCACCAGCGAAGACAGGGGCGTTAACACTGAAGCTTTCTTT. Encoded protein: CATSEDRGVNTEAFF.

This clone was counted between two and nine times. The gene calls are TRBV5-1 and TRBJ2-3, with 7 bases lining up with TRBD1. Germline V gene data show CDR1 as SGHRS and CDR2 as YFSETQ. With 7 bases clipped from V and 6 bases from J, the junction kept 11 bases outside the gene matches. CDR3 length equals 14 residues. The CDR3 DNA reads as TGCGCCAGCCTACTGGACAGGACGGGGGATACGCAGTATTTT. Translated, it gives CASLLDRTGDTQYF.

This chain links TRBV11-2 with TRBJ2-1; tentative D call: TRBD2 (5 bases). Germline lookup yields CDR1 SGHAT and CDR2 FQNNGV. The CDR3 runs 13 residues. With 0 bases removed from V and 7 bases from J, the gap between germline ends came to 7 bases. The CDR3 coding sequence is TGTGCCAGCAGCTTAGATTCGGGGAATGAGCAGTTCTTC. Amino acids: CASSLDSGNEQFF. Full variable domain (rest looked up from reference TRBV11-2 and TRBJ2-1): EAGVAQSPRYKIIEKRQSVAFWCNPISGHATLYWYQQILGQGPKLLIQFQNNGVVDDSQLPKDRFSAERLKGVDSTLKIQPAKLEDSAVYLCASSLDSGNEQFFGPGTRLTVL.

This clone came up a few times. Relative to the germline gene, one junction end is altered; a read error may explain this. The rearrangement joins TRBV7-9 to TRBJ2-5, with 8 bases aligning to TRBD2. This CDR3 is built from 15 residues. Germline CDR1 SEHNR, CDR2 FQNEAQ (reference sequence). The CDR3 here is CSSSLEGLGHRAQYF. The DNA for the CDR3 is TGTTCCAGCAGCTTAGAGGGACTAGGCCATCGAGCCCAGTACTTC.

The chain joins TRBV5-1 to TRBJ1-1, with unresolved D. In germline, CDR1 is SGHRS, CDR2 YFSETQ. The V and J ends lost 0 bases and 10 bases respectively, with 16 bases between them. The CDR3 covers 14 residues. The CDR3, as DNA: TGCGCCAGCAGCTTGGTATCAGGTAATTCAGGAGCTTTCTTT. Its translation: CASSLVSGNSGAFF. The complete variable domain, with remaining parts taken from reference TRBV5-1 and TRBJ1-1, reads KAGVTQTPRYLIKTRGQQVTLSCSPISGHRSVSWYQQTPGQGLQFLFEYFSETQRNKGNFPGRFSGRQFSNSRSEMNVSTLELGDSALYLCASSLVSGNSGAFFGQGTRLTVV.

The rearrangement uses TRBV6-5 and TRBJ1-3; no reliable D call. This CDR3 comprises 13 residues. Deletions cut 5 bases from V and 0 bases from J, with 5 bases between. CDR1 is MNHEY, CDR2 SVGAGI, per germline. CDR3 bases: TGTGCCAGCAGTCCCCACTCTGGAAACACCATATATTTT. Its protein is CASSPHSGNTIYF.

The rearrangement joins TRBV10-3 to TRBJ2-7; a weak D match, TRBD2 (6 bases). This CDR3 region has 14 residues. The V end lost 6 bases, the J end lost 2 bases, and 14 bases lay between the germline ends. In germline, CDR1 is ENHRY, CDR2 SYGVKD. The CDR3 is CAIRDRESPYEQYF. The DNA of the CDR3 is TGTGCCATCAGGGATCGGGAGTCCCCCTACGAGCAGTACTTC.

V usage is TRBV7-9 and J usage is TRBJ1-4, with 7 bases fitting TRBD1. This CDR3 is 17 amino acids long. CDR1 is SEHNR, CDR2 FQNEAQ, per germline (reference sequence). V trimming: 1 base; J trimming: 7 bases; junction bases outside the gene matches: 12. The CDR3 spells CASSLVQGVKGGEKLFF. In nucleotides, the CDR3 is TGTGCCAGCAGCTTAGTCCAGGGGGTGAAAGGGGGTGAAAAACTGTTTTTT.

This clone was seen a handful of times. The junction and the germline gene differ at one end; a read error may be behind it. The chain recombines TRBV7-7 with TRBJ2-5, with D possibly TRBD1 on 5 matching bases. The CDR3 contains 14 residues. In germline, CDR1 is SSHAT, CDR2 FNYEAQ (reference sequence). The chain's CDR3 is CASSDTGTRGTQYF. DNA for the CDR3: TGTGCTAGCAGCGATACAGGCACGAGAGGGACCCAGTACTTC.

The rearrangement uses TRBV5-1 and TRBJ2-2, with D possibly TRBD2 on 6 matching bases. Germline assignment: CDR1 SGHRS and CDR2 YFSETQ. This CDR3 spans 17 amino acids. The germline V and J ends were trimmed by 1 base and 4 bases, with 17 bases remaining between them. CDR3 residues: CASSLRVGGTRTGELFF. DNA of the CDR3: TGCGCCAGCAGCTTGAGAGTTGGCGGGACCCGCACCGGGGAGCTGTTTTTT.